The rows below give T cell receptor beta chains drawn from one sample of a study of blood T cell repertoires in COVID-19. Assay used: immunoSEQ multiplex PCR; TCRdb lists only in-frame clones, some missing. The data show more than 20,000 clones, 85% to 90% seen once. Source material: peripheral blood. The receptors come from a human donor in a cohort sampled during active COVID-19. The CDR3 runs from the conserved cysteine through the conserved F or W. Fields, in order: clone size, V gene, D gene, J gene, CDR3 protein, CDR3 DNA. D genes are given only for firm matches. Clone size, where shown, is once, few, many, or a class for clones that have expanded.

NA	TRBV6-5	TRBD1	TRBJ2-7	CASSPSGTGDEQYF	TGTGCCAGCAGCCCATCCGGGACAGGGGACGAGCAGTACTTC
few	TRBV7-8	TRBD2	TRBJ2-7	CASSFNLGLAGAHYF	TGTGCCAGCAGCTTCAACCTCGGACTAGCGGGGGCCCACTACTTC
once	TRBV10-3	NA	TRBJ1-2	CAITPDSNYGYTF	TGTGCCATCACCCCGGACAGCAACTATGGCTACACCTTC
NA	TRBV12-3/TRBV12-4	NA	TRBJ2-7	CASSSGSHHEQYF	TGTGCCAGCAGTTCGGGGTCTCACCACGAGCAGTACTTC
NA	TRBV19	TRBD1	TRBJ1-1	CASSWTGGGEAFF	TGTGCCAGTAGTTGGACAGGGGGCGGTGAAGCTTTCTTT
NA	TRBV4-2	TRBD2	TRBJ2-3	CASSQDGAGGSTDTQYF	TGTGCCAGCAGCCAAGATGGAGCGGGGGGTAGCACAGATACGCAGTATTTT
NA	TRBV5-1	TRBD1	TRBJ2-5	CASSWNRGGQETQYF	TGCGCCAGCAGCTGGAACAGGGGTGGGCAAGAGACCCAGTACTTC
NA	TRBV6-1	NA	TRBJ1-3	CASSERQPGNTIYF	TGTGCCAGCAGTGAAAGACAGCCAGGAAACACCATATATTTT
NA	TRBV27	TRBD2	TRBJ2-1	CASSLDGLAGDNEQFF	TGTGCCAGCAGTTTAGACGGACTAGCGGGAGACAATGAGCAGTTCTTC
NA	TRBV28	TRBD1	TRBJ1-2	CASSGQGPNYGYTF	TGTGCCAGCAGTGGACAGGGACCTAACTATGGCTACACCTTC
NA	TRBV11-2	TRBD1	TRBJ2-1	CASSQLDRVNEQFF	TGTGCCAGCAGCCAATTAGACAGGGTTAATGAGCAGTTCTTC
NA	TRBV4-3	TRBD1	TRBJ2-1	CASSQDPGQLSNEQFF	TGCGCCAGCAGCCAGGATCCGGGACAGCTTTCTAATGAGCAGTTCTTC
once	TRBV7-8	TRBD2	TRBJ2-3	CASSPGLAGGDTQYF	TGTGCCAGCAGCCCCGGACTAGCGGGGGGAGATACGCAGTATTTT
NA	TRBV4-3	NA	TRBJ2-7	CASSQSLGDISYEQYF	TGCGCCAGCAGCCAATCCCTAGGGGATATCTCCTACGAGCAGTACTTC
NA	TRBV11-3	NA	TRBJ2-1	CASSLAQDNEQFF	TGTGCCAGCAGCTTAGCACAGGACAATGAGCAGTTCTTC
NA	TRBV7-9	TRBD2	TRBJ2-7	CASSLGTSSDEQYF	TGTGCCAGCAGCTTAGGGACTAGTAGCGACGAGCAGTACTTC
NA	TRBV5-1	NA	TRBJ1-1	CASSWPPEAFF	TGCGCCAGCAGCTGGCCCCCTGAAGCTTTCTTT
NA	TRBV9	TRBD1	TRBJ1-2	CASSVSGQGVGGYTF	TGTGCCAGCAGCGTCTCGGGACAGGGGGTAGGTGGCTACACCTTC
NA	TRBV7-2	TRBD2	TRBJ2-3	CASSPGLAGGGGDTQYF	TGTGCCAGCAGCCCCGGACTAGCGGGGGGGGGTGGAGATACGCAGTATTTT
NA	TRBV7-3	NA	TRBJ2-1	CASSKVGGISYNEQFF	TGTGCCAGCAGCAAAGTCGGCGGTATCTCCTACAATGAGCAGTTCTTC
NA	TRBV4-2	TRBD1	TRBJ1-2	CASSQIQTGVGDYGYTF	TGTGCCAGCAGCCAGATCCAGACAGGGGTTGGGGACTATGGCTACACCTTC
NA	TRBV19	NA	TRBJ2-5	CASSPTDRRETQYF	TGTGCCAGTAGCCCGACAGACCGGCGAGAGACCCAGTACTTC
NA	TRBV7-2	NA	TRBJ2-2	CASSQHQTANTNTGELFF	TGTGCCAGCAGCCAACACCAGACAGCTAATACGAACACCGGGGAGCTGTTTTTT
NA	TRBV11-2	NA	TRBJ1-6	CASSLDVSPLHF	TGTGCCAGCAGCTTAGATGTATCACCCCTCCACTTT
NA	TRBV27	TRBD2	TRBJ2-3	CASSLSGGRATDTQYF	TGTGCCAGCAGTTTATCAGGTGGGAGGGCCACAGATACGCAGTATTTT
NA	TRBV7-9	NA	TRBJ1-5	CASSDREGIEQPQHF	TGTGCCAGCAGCGATAGAGAGGGAATAGAACAGCCCCAGCATTTT
NA	TRBV30	NA	TRBJ1-2	CAWSPLRLPDYGYTF	TGTGCCTGGAGTCCTTTGAGGCTACCCGACTATGGCTACACCTTC
NA	TRBV19	TRBD2	TRBJ2-3	CASSIDTFAGGDTQYF	TGTGCCAGTAGTATAGACACTTTTGCGGGGGGCGATACGCAGTATTTT
NA	TRBV2	TRBD1	TRBJ1-1	CASSEGWRGRGNTEAFF	TGTGCCAGCAGTGAAGGGTGGAGGGGGCGCGGGAACACTGAAGCTTTCTTT
NA	TRBV28	TRBD2	TRBJ2-7	CASSLRPVAGAYEQYF	TGTGCCAGCAGTTTGCGCCCGGTAGCGGGCGCCTACGAGCAGTACTTC
NA	TRBV6-2/TRBV6-3	NA	TRBJ2-7	CASSLQGWAYEQYF	TGTGCCAGCAGTCTCCAGGGATGGGCCTACGAGCAGTACTTC
NA	TRBV7-3	TRBD2	TRBJ2-2	CASSLRASGSFTGELFF	TGTGCCAGCAGCTTAAGGGCTAGCGGGAGCTTCACCGGGGAGCTGTTTTTT
NA	TRBV5-8	TRBD1	TRBJ1-2	CASSLGQGAFTYGYTF	TGTGCCAGCAGCCTAGGACAGGGGGCCTTTACGTATGGCTACACCTTC
once	TRBV6-5	NA	TRBJ1-1	CASSLGPGNTEAFF	TGTGCCAGCAGTTTGGGGCCGGGGAACACTGAAGCTTTCTTT
NA	TRBV10-2	TRBD1	TRBJ1-5	CASSTGVGQPQHF	TGCGCCAGCAGTACAGGGGTCGGTCAGCCCCAGCATTTT
NA	TRBV27	NA	TRBJ2-7	CASSLGDNSYEQYF	TGTGCCAGCAGTTTAGGGGACAACTCCTACGAGCAGTACTTC
NA	TRBV7-6	TRBD1	TRBJ1-2	CASSLDGQGKIGYTF	TGTGCCAGCAGCTTAGATGGACAGGGGAAAATCGGCTACACCTTC
once	TRBV10-1	NA	TRBJ1-1	CASSGNRVGEAFF	TGCGCCAGCAGTGGGAACAGGGTCGGTGAAGCTTTCTTT
NA	TRBV27	TRBD1	TRBJ2-4	CASRVGQGAAKNIQYF	TGTGCCAGCAGGGTAGGACAGGGGGCGGCCAAAAACATTCAGTACTTC
NA	TRBV7-2	NA	TRBJ2-3	CASSYQGPTQYF	TGTGCCAGCAGCTATCAGGGGCCAACGCAGTATTTT
once	TRBV5-1	TRBD1	TRBJ2-1	CASSLPRDRGSRSYNEQFF	TGCGCCAGCAGCTTGCCCCGGGACAGAGGGTCGAGGTCTTACAATGAGCAGTTCTTC
NA	TRBV5-8	TRBD1	TRBJ2-7	CASTSPGQSSYEQYF	TGTGCCAGCACCTCCCCGGGACAGTCCTCCTACGAGCAGTACTTC
NA	TRBV3-1/TRBV3-2	NA	TRBJ2-7	CASSQGLVSYEQYF	TGTGCCAGCAGCCAAGGGTTAGTCTCATACGAGCAGTACTTC
NA	TRBV28	TRBD1	TRBJ1-2	CASSRGQGGIGYTF	TGTGCCAGCAGTCGCGGGCAGGGGGGAATAGGCTACACCTTC
NA	TRBV3-1/TRBV3-2	TRBD2	TRBJ2-1	CASSQGTSGGYNEQFF	TGTGCCAGCAGCCAAGGGACTAGCGGGGGCTACAATGAGCAGTTCTTC
NA	TRBV6-5	NA	TRBJ2-7	CASGSSYEQYF	TGTGCCTCGGGGTCCTCCTACGAGCAGTACTTC
NA	TRBV6-6	NA	TRBJ1-2	CASRTRQSYYGYTF	TGTGCCAGCAGAACTCGACAGTCCTACTATGGCTACACCTTC
NA	TRBV6-5	NA	TRBJ1-5	CASNGQSNQPQHF	TGTGCCAGTAACGGACAGAGCAATCAGCCCCAGCATTTT
NA	TRBV28	NA	TRBJ2-3	CASLGSSESTDTQYF	TGTGCCAGTCTAGGCTCTAGCGAAAGCACAGATACGCAGTATTTT
NA	TRBV5-4	NA	TRBJ2-7	CASSDPGTRSYEQYF	TGTGCCAGCAGTGACCCCGGGACTCGTTCCTACGAGCAGTACTTC